Following are 25 T cell receptor beta chains from one sample sequenced in a study of T cell changes during pregnancy in multiple sclerosis. Repertoires were generated with immunoSEQ multiplex PCR, while TCRdb's copy carries only in-frame clones and drops some. The sample gives approximately 22,000 clones, approximately 86% of which show up once; around a sixth is in the top ten. Specimen: CD8+ T cells from peripheral blood mononuclear cells, collected in the first trimester of pregnancy. These receptor sequences come from a female donor in good health, enrolled as a control in a pregnancy study.

The chain joins TRBV6-6 to TRBJ2-7, with unresolved D. This CDR3 contains 13 residues. Germline V gene lookup returns CDR1 MNHNY and CDR2 SVGAGI (reference sequence). V lost 5 bases and J 5 bases, leaving 13 bases between the germline ends. CDR3 DNA sequence: TGTGCCAGCAGTCAAAACCTCCGGGACGAGCAGTACTTC. This gives the protein CASSQNLRDEQYF.

The genes are TRBV18 and TRBJ2-3; TRBD2 aligns across 13 bases. Germline-derived CDR1 and CDR2 are KGHSH and LQKENI. Trimming cost V 2 bases and J 2 bases; bases outside gene matches: 7. The CDR3 spans 18 residues. The CDR3 coding sequence is TGTGCCAGCTCACCATTCGGGACTAGCGGGACAGCCACAGATACGCAGTATTTT. This codes for CASSPFGTSGTATDTQYF.

This clone was counted between two and nine times. The CDR3 sequence is CAIGGQAGGYTF. CDR3 nucleotides: TGTGCCATCGGGGGCCAGGCCGGGGGCTACACCTTC. The chain recombines TRBV10-3 with TRBJ1-2; weak D call: TRBD1 (6 bases). V was pared by 8 bases and J by 8 bases, with 15 bases between. Germline CDR1 and CDR2: ENHRY and SYGVKD. This CDR3 has 12 residues.

The chain joins TRBV29-1 to TRBJ2-5; 13 nucleotides agree with TRBD2. The junction had 6 bases not matched to a gene; V was cut back by 7 bases and J by 1 base. The CDR3 contains 15 residues. Germline lookup yields CDR1 SQVTM and CDR2 ANQGSEA. The CDR3 here is CSGRTSGSGQETQYF. The CDR3 region has the DNA TGCAGCGGCCGGACTAGCGGGAGTGGCCAAGAGACCCAGTACTTC.

In this sample, this clone is large (0.1 to 1%). The chain combines TRBV6-1 with TRBJ2-5; TRBD2 agrees at 10 bases. There are 15 residues in the CDR3. Germline V gene data show CDR1 as MNHNS and CDR2 as SASEGT. V lost 2 bases, J lost 3 bases, and 3 bases stayed unmatched. The CDR3 DNA reads as TGTGCCAGCAGTGAACTAGCGGGGGCCGAAGAGACCCAGTACTTC. Translated: CASSELAGAEETQYF.

The chain joins TRBV25-1 to TRBJ1-1; the match to TRBD1 covers 9 bases. The length of the CDR3 is 16 residues. The V gene's germline CDR1 is MGHDK and CDR2 SYGVNS. V dropped 4 bases and J dropped 0; count of bases not matched to a gene: 6. DNA of the CDR3: TGTGCCAGCAGTGCGGGACAGGGTTACATGAACACTGAAGCTTTCTTT. It translates to CASSAGQGYMNTEAFF.

The V gene is TRBV19, the J gene TRBJ2-3; 8 bases fit TRBD2. The CDR3 consists of 16 residues. Germline CDR1 is LNHDA and CDR2 is SQIVND (reference sequence). V was clipped by 9 bases and J by 0 bases; unmatched bases: 11. The CDR3 bases are TGTGCCAGCTCCTTCCGGGGGGGCCATAGCACAGATACGCAGTATTTT. Translating it yields CASSFRGGHSTDTQYF.

CDR3 DNA sequence: TGCGCCAGCAGCTTGGCCGAGATGAGGGTCGTCCAAGAGACCCAGTACTTC. Amino acid sequence: CASSLAEMRVVQETQYF. The chain employs TRBV5-1 and TRBJ2-5; D is possibly TRBD2 (5 bases). Germline CDR1 reads SGHRS; CDR2 reads YFSETQ. The V gene lost 0 bases and the J gene lost 1 base, with 16 bases spanning the gap. This CDR3 has 17 residues.

This chain joins TRBV5-1 and TRBJ2-1; D ambiguous. This CDR3 spans 17 amino acids. Germline assignment: CDR1 SGHRS and CDR2 YFSETQ. Deletions cut 0 bases from V and 8 bases from J, with 21 bases between. CDR3 nucleotides: TGCGCCAGCAGCTTGGTCATGAGTGGTTTCGGCGCGGATGAGCAGTTCTTC. Protein: CASSLVMSGFGADEQFF.

The rearrangement links TRBV28 to TRBJ2-7; tentatively, D is TRBD2 (5 bases). Germline CDR1 reads MDHEN; CDR2 reads SYDVKM. CDR3 size: 15 residues. V lost 5 bases and J 0 bases, leaving 14 bases between the germline ends. The CDR3 protein is CASSVYEGLSYEQYF. CDR3 nucleotides: TGTGCCAGCAGTGTATACGAGGGCCTCTCCTACGAGCAGTACTTC.

The chain carries TRBV9 and TRBJ2-6, with 9 bases fitting TRBD1. Germline CDR1 is SGDLS and CDR2 is YYNGEE. The CDR3 has 18 residues. V was clipped by 3 bases and J by 0 bases; unmatched bases: 7. Here the CDR3 reads CASSAAGTGSSGANVLTF. In nucleotides, the CDR3 is TGTGCCAGCAGCGCCGCCGGGACAGGGAGCTCTGGGGCCAACGTCCTGACTTTC.

The chain links TRBV19 to TRBJ1-2, with TRBD1 as a possible D gene (5 bases). CDR3 length equals 13 residues. Trimming left V 6 bases short and J 1 base short, with 9 bases between. Per the germline V gene, CDR1 is LNHDA and CDR2 is SQIVND (reference sequence). CDR3 region: CASSDSLNYGYTF. The DNA for the CDR3 is TGTGCCAGTAGCGACAGCCTTAACTATGGCTACACCTTC.

The genes are TRBV4-1 and TRBJ2-6; D is perhaps TRBD1 (5 bases). Deletions cut 0 bases from V and 2 bases from J, with 20 bases between. CDR3 length: 20 residues. Looked up from germline, CDR1 is MGHRA and CDR2 is YSYEKL. CDR3 protein: CASSQDHEILQGTGANVLTF. DNA for the CDR3: TGCGCCAGCAGCCAAGATCATGAAATTCTCCAGGGTACTGGGGCCAACGTCCTGACTTTC.

The chain links TRBV21-1 to TRBJ2-1; TRBD2, the table's D call, lacks a check against the DNA. TRBV21-1 constitutes a pseudogene. The CDR3 sequence is 15 residues long. CDR3 DNA: TGTGCCAGCAGCCCCCCTTGGGAGATGAGCAATGAGCAGTTCTTC. Translated, it gives CASSPPWEMSNEQFF.

The chain uses TRBV5-4 and TRBJ2-3; TRBD2 matches at 9 bases. Losses at the gene ends were 3 bases for V and 0 bases for J; bases not matched to a gene: 14. CDR1 and CDR2 (germline): SGHNT, YYREEE (reference sequence). This CDR3 is 19 amino acids long. The CDR3 DNA is TGTGCCAGCAGCTCCCCCCGTAGCGGGGGACCCTTAAGCACAGATACGCAGTATTTT. Amino acid sequence: CASSSPRSGGPLSTDTQYF.

This clone was recorded only once. The genes are TRBV7-2 and TRBJ1-3; TRBD1 matches 8 bases. This CDR3 contains 15 residues. V shed 4 bases and J 4 bases; nucleotides not matched to a gene: 6. Germline V gene data show CDR1 as SGHTA and CDR2 as FQGNSA. CDR3 region: CASSSRGQGGNTIYF. Written as DNA, the CDR3 is TGTGCCAGCAGCTCCAGGGGGCAGGGAGGAAACACCATATATTTT.

DNA of the CDR3: TGTGCCATGGCAGTGAGGGACTATGGCTACACCTTC. It encodes CAMAVRDYGYTF. The chain joins TRBV2 to TRBJ1-2; no clear D. CDR3 length: 12 amino acids. Germline CDR1 is SNHLY and CDR2 is FYNNEI. Trimming took off 10 bases at V and 3 bases at J, with 12 bases between the two ends. Based on the CDR3 plus reference TRBV2 and TRBJ1-2, the full variable domain is EPEVTQTPSHQVTQMGQEVILRCVPISNHLYFYWYRQILGQKVEFLVSFYNNEISEKSEIFDDQFSVERPDGSNFTLKIRSTKLEDSAMYFCAMAVRDYGYTFGSGTRLTVV.

The chain carries TRBV30 and TRBJ2-1; weak D call: TRBD2 (6 bases). The V and J ends lost 5 bases and 0 bases respectively, with 17 bases between them. Germline values: CDR1 GTSNPN, CDR2 SVGIG (reference sequence). The CDR3 length is 16 residues. The CDR3: CAWGPLGSYSYNEQFF. The CDR3 region has the DNA TGTGCCTGGGGGCCTCTCGGGAGTTACTCCTACAATGAGCAGTTCTTC. Full variable domain (outside the CDR3, taken from reference TRBV30 and TRBJ2-1): SQTIHQWPATLVQPVGSPLSLECTVEGTSNPNLYWYRQAAGRGLQLLFYSVGIGQISSEVPQNLSASRPQDRQFILSSKKLLLSDSGFYLCAWGPLGSYSYNEQFFGPGTRLTVL.

The chain has TRBV29-1 and TRBJ2-7; D is possibly TRBD1 (5 bases). The ends were cut back, 4 bases at V and 5 bases at J, with 15 bases in the middle. This CDR3 is 13 amino acids long. CDR1 and CDR2 from the germline V gene are SQVTM and ANQGSEA. The chain's CDR3 is CSVVKGANNEQYF. CDR3 in DNA: TGCAGCGTTGTGAAAGGGGCGAACAACGAGCAGTACTTC.

This clone was recorded many times. The chain joins TRBV7-9 to TRBJ2-7; TRBD1 matches 9 bases. Germline CDR1 is SEHNR and CDR2 is FQNEAQ (reference sequence). Losses at the gene ends were 6 bases for V and 6 bases for J; bases not matched to a gene: 12. This CDR3 has 15 amino acids. The CDR3 coding sequence is TGTGCCAGCAGACCACCGGGACAGGGTTCGGGCGAGCAGTACTTC. Protein sequence: CASRPPGQGSGEQYF.

V and J are TRBV9 and TRBJ2-7, with D possibly being TRBD2 (7 bases). The CDR3 consists of 15 residues. Germline CDR1 SGDLS, CDR2 YYNGEE. Trimming removed 2 bases at V and 3 bases at J, with 15 bases between. CDR3 DNA: TGTGCCAGCAGCGTTAACGGGGGGCCAATCTACGAGCAGTACTTC. It codes for CASSVNGGPIYEQYF.

This clone has just one count. The rearrangement joins TRBV28 to TRBJ2-3; possibly TRBD1 for D (5 bases). V was cut by 1 base and J by 8 bases, with 13 bases left in between. Germline V gene data show CDR1 as MDHEN and CDR2 as SYDVKM. This CDR3 is built from 14 residues. The CDR3 nucleotides are TGTGCCAGCAGTTTATTGGCAGTCCAGGGTACGCAGTATTTT. It is translated as CASSLLAVQGTQYF.

The chain has TRBV29-1 and TRBJ2-1; D remains ambiguous. This CDR3 region has 10 residues. V was clipped by 6 bases and J by 7 bases, with 7 bases between them. Germline CDR1 is SQVTM and CDR2 is ANQGSEA. CDR3 residues: CSVARNEQFF. CDR3 nucleotides: TGCAGCGTAGCTAGAAATGAGCAGTTCTTC.

V and J are TRBV6-4 and TRBJ2-2; perhaps TRBD2 as D (5 bases). From germline, CDR1 is MRHNA and CDR2 SNTAGT. The V gene lost 3 bases and the J gene lost 5 bases, with 10 bases spanning the gap. The CDR3 contains 14 residues. CDR3 nucleotide sequence: TGTGCCAGCAGTGAAGGGCCGGGGACCGGGGAGCTGTTTTTT. It yields the protein CASSEGPGTGELFF.

This rearrangement joins TRBV25-1 to TRBJ1-4; TRBD1 matches at 8 bases. The junction had 9 bases not matched to a gene; V was cut back by 8 bases and J by 7 bases. The CDR3 sequence is 14 residues long. The germline V gene has CDR1 MGHDK and CDR2 SYGVNS. The CDR3 loop is CASGPDRVFEKLFF. As DNA, the CDR3 is TGTGCCAGCGGCCCGGACAGGGTTTTTGAAAAACTGTTTTTT.